This T cell receptor (beta chain) was recorded in a study of PD-L1 blockade in urothelial cancer. This table comes from immunoSEQ multiplex PCR, and its TCRdb copy is limited to in-frame clones, with some not included. The table has about 55,000 clones, about 80% seen once. CDR1 MGHDK and CDR2 SYGVNS come from the germline V gene. The CDR3 is 16 residues long. V lost 6 bases and J 6 bases, leaving 21 bases between the germline ends. The J gene is TRBJ2-4, the V gene TRBV25-1; tentatively, D is TRBD1 (7 bases). This clonotype originated in a man in his sixties or seventies with urothelial cancer. The sequences come from PBMCs, collected around atezolizumab (anti-PD-L1) treatment. The CDR3 nucleotides read TGTGCCAGCAGCTCCTCGACCGCAGGGGGGCTAAACATTCAGTACTTC. It yields the protein CASSSSTAGGLNIQYF.